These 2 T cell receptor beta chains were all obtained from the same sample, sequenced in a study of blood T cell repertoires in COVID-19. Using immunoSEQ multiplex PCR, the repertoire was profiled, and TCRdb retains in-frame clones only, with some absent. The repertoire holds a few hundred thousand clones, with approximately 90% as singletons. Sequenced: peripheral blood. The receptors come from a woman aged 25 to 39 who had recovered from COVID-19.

The CDR3 here is CASTDMRNTEAFF. As DNA, the CDR3 is TGCGCCAGCACGGACATGCGGAACACTGAAGCTTTCTTT. The chain combines TRBV5-1 with TRBJ1-1, with D perhaps matching TRBD1 (5 bases). V dropped 6 bases and J dropped 1 base, with 10 bases sitting between them. This CDR3 is built from 13 residues. Germline loops: CDR1 SGHRS, CDR2 YFSETQ. Complete variable domain (other parts from reference TRBV5-1 and TRBJ1-1): KAGVTQTPRYLIKTRGQQVTLSCSPISGHRSVSWYQQTPGQGLQFLFEYFSETQRNKGNFPGRFSGRQFSNSRSEMNVSTLELGDSALYLCASTDMRNTEAFFGQGTRLTVV.

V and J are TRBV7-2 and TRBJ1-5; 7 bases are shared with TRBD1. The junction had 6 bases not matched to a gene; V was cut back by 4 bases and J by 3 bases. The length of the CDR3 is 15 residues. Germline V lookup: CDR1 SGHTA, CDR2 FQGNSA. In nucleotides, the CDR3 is TGTGCCAGCAGCTGGGACAGCTTAGCCAATCAGCCCCAGCATTTT. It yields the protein CASSWDSLANQPQHF.